This T cell receptor (beta chain) was identified in a study of blood T cell repertoires in COVID-19. Study context: Sample material is recorded as cDNA or gDNA derived from T cells, B-cell-depleted T cells, or PBMCs.

V shed 6 bases, J shed 5 bases, and the junction held 12 bases outside the gene matches. This CDR3 has 17 residues. Germline lookup yields CDR1 LNHDA and CDR2 SQIVND (reference sequence). Per the original data handling: Nucleated cell number was recorded as an estimate derived from reference gene primer amplification. Only in-frame clones appear in the TCRdb table, and some are missing; sequencing was by immunoSEQ multiplex PCR. V and J calls plus clone size are reproduced from that table; the DNA served to infer D and trimming. Of a few hundred thousand clones in the sample, roughly 85% were seen once. This clone was seen only once.

Sample: peripheral blood. The V call is TRBV19, the J call TRBJ2-1; 11 nucleotides agree with TRBD2. This TCR came from a human donor in a cohort sampled during active COVID-19. CDR3 sequence (DNA): TGTGCCAGTAGCATAAGGGCTAGCGGGGGGAAGGACAATGAGCAGTTCTTC. Translating gives CASSIRASGGKDNEQFF.